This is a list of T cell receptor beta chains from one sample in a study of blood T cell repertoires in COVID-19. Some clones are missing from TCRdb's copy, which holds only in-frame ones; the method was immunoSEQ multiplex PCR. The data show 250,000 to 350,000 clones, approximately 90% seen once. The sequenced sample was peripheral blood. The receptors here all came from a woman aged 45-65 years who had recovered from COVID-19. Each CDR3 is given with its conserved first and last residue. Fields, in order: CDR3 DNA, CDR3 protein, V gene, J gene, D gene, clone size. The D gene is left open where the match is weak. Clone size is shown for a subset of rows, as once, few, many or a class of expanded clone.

cdr3_nt: TGTGCCAGCAGCCCCGGCCGGGGGACTCACTACGAGCAGTACTTC; cdr3_aa: CASSPGRGTHYEQYF; v_call: TRBV7-2; j_call: TRBJ2-7; d_call: -; clone_size: -
cdr3_nt: TGTGCCAGCAGTTCCGCGCGATTCGGTGAAGCTTTCTTT; cdr3_aa: CASSSARFGEAFF; v_call: TRBV28; j_call: TRBJ1-1; d_call: -; clone_size: -
cdr3_nt: TGTGCCAGCAGCAACAGGGTGGATCAGCCCCAGCATTTT; cdr3_aa: CASSNRVDQPQHF; v_call: TRBV12-3/TRBV12-4; j_call: TRBJ1-5; d_call: -; clone_size: -
cdr3_nt: TGTGCCAGCAGCGTCACCCTAAATAACCCTGAAGCTTTCTTT; cdr3_aa: CASSVTLNNPEAFF; v_call: TRBV9; j_call: TRBJ1-1; d_call: -; clone_size: -
cdr3_nt: TGTGCCAGCACCGAGGGACTCCTCTATGGCTACACCTTC; cdr3_aa: CASTEGLLYGYTF; v_call: TRBV12-3/TRBV12-4; j_call: TRBJ1-2; d_call: -; clone_size: -
cdr3_nt: TGCGCCAGCAGCTTACAACCGGGACAGCATAATTCACCCCTCCACTTT; cdr3_aa: CASSLQPGQHNSPLHF; v_call: TRBV5-1; j_call: TRBJ1-6; d_call: TRBD1; clone_size: -
cdr3_nt: TGCAGCGTGGGACAGGGAGGGAGTCAGCCCCAGCATTTT; cdr3_aa: CSVGQGGSQPQHF; v_call: TRBV29-1; j_call: TRBJ1-5; d_call: TRBD1; clone_size: -
cdr3_nt: TGTGCCAGTAGTCTTTTGGGACAGCTTTCTTCCTATGGCTACACCTTC; cdr3_aa: CASSLLGQLSSYGYTF; v_call: TRBV19; j_call: TRBJ1-2; d_call: TRBD1; clone_size: -
cdr3_nt: TGTGCCAGCAGCGTAGGTCGGCGGCTCCAAGAGACCCAGTACTTC; cdr3_aa: CASSVGRRLQETQYF; v_call: TRBV9; j_call: TRBJ2-5; d_call: -; clone_size: once
cdr3_nt: TGTGCCAGCAGCTTACGATTCCAGGGGTCCGGGGGGGACGAGCAGTACTTC; cdr3_aa: CASSLRFQGSGGDEQYF; v_call: TRBV13; j_call: TRBJ2-7; d_call: TRBD2; clone_size: -
cdr3_nt: TGCGCCAGCAGCCCGTGGAGGAGGGCCGGGGAGCAGTTCTTC; cdr3_aa: CASSPWRRAGEQFF; v_call: TRBV4-1; j_call: TRBJ2-1; d_call: -; clone_size: -
cdr3_nt: TGTGCCAGCAGTCCTAGCGGGGCAACTAATGAAAAACTGTTTTTT; cdr3_aa: CASSPSGATNEKLFF; v_call: TRBV27; j_call: TRBJ1-4; d_call: -; clone_size: -
cdr3_nt: TGTGCCAGCAGCGGGACAGGTACGGGAAGCACTGAAGCTTTCTTT; cdr3_aa: CASSGTGTGSTEAFF; v_call: TRBV6-1; j_call: TRBJ1-1; d_call: TRBD1; clone_size: -
cdr3_nt: TGTGCCAGCAGCCAATCGGGGACTACCATATATTTT; cdr3_aa: CASSQSGTTIYF; v_call: TRBV3-1/TRBV3-2; j_call: TRBJ1-3; d_call: -; clone_size: -
cdr3_nt: TGTGCCAGCAGTTCGGGGACTAGCCTAATCAATGAGCAGTTCTTC; cdr3_aa: CASSSGTSLINEQFF; v_call: TRBV6-5; j_call: TRBJ2-1; d_call: TRBD2; clone_size: -
cdr3_nt: TGTGCCAGCAGTTTAGCAGGGGGCAAAGCTTTCTTT; cdr3_aa: CASSLAGGKAFF; v_call: TRBV27; j_call: TRBJ1-1; d_call: TRBD1; clone_size: -
cdr3_nt: TGTGCCAGTAGAGAGCCGAATAATTCACCCCTCCACTTT; cdr3_aa: CASREPNNSPLHF; v_call: TRBV19; j_call: TRBJ1-6; d_call: -; clone_size: -
cdr3_nt: TGCGCCAGCAGCCGAAGACAGGGCGGTGGGGAACTGTTTTTT; cdr3_aa: CASSRRQGGGELFF; v_call: TRBV5-1; j_call: TRBJ1-4; d_call: TRBD1; clone_size: -
cdr3_nt: TGCAGTGCTAGTACTCTGCGGGAGAACACTGAAGCTTTCTTT; cdr3_aa: CSASTLRENTEAFF; v_call: TRBV20-1; j_call: TRBJ1-1; d_call: -; clone_size: -
cdr3_nt: TGTGCCAGCAGTTTCGGCGGGAGAGCCCGAGAGCAGTACTTC; cdr3_aa: CASSFGGRAREQYF; v_call: TRBV27; j_call: TRBJ2-7; d_call: TRBD2; clone_size: -
cdr3_nt: TGTGCCAGCACCCGGGAGCCTGAAGATACGCAGTATTTT; cdr3_aa: CASTREPEDTQYF; v_call: TRBV9; j_call: TRBJ2-3; d_call: -; clone_size: -
cdr3_nt: TGTGCCACCAGCAGAGCCCCGGCGCGGCGGGGAGAGACCCAGTACTTC; cdr3_aa: CATSRAPARRGETQYF; v_call: TRBV15; j_call: TRBJ2-5; d_call: -; clone_size: once
cdr3_nt: TGTGCCAGCGGCCAGGGAAACGGTGGAAACACCATATATTTT; cdr3_aa: CASGQGNGGNTIYF; v_call: TRBV19; j_call: TRBJ1-3; d_call: -; clone_size: once
cdr3_nt: TGTGCCAGCAGCTTGGAAGGGACAGGGAGGGCTGAAGCTTTCTTT; cdr3_aa: CASSLEGTGRAEAFF; v_call: TRBV5-5; j_call: TRBJ1-1; d_call: TRBD1; clone_size: -
cdr3_nt: TGTGCCAGCAGCGTCAGCAGGGATTCTAACTATGGCTACACCTTC; cdr3_aa: CASSVSRDSNYGYTF; v_call: TRBV9; j_call: TRBJ1-2; d_call: -; clone_size: -
cdr3_nt: TGTGCCTGGAGTATCGGGAACACGGCAGATACGCAGTATTTT; cdr3_aa: CAWSIGNTADTQYF; v_call: TRBV30; j_call: TRBJ2-3; d_call: -; clone_size: -
cdr3_nt: TGTGCCAGCAGTTTAGGTGGGCTGATTAGGACCGGGGAGCTGTTTTTT; cdr3_aa: CASSLGGLIRTGELFF; v_call: TRBV28; j_call: TRBJ2-2; d_call: -; clone_size: -
cdr3_nt: TGTGCCAGCAGCGGCCGACTAGCGGGACTTAGCTCTGGGGCCAACGTCCTGACTTTC; cdr3_aa: CASSGRLAGLSSGANVLTF; v_call: TRBV7-9; j_call: TRBJ2-6; d_call: TRBD2; clone_size: -
cdr3_nt: TGCGCCAGCAGCCAAGTAACAGGGGGGGGAAATTCACCCCTCCACTTT; cdr3_aa: CASSQVTGGGNSPLHF; v_call: TRBV4-3; j_call: TRBJ1-6; d_call: TRBD1; clone_size: -
cdr3_nt: TGCAGCGTGGAGTGGGTGGCAGATCAGCGCTACACCTTC; cdr3_aa: CSVEWVADQRYTF; v_call: TRBV29-1; j_call: TRBJ1-2; d_call: -; clone_size: once
cdr3_nt: TGTGCCAGCAGCTCATCCAGGGGCGCTGAAGCTTTCTTT; cdr3_aa: CASSSSRGAEAFF; v_call: TRBV11-1; j_call: TRBJ1-1; d_call: -; clone_size: once
cdr3_nt: TGTGCCAGCGCTAGCGGATTAGCCAAAAACATTCAGTACTTC; cdr3_aa: CASASGLAKNIQYF; v_call: TRBV19; j_call: TRBJ2-4; d_call: TRBD2; clone_size: -
cdr3_nt: TGTGCCAGCAGCCGCAGGGAGGGCTATGGCTACACCTTC; cdr3_aa: CASSRREGYGYTF; v_call: TRBV7-8; j_call: TRBJ1-2; d_call: -; clone_size: -
cdr3_nt: TGTGCCAGCAGTTTAATGGGGGGTCGGGGGAGCTACACCTTC; cdr3_aa: CASSLMGGRGSYTF; v_call: TRBV27; j_call: TRBJ1-2; d_call: -; clone_size: -
cdr3_nt: TGTGCCAGCAGCTCGACTGGACTAGCGGGAGGTCCCAATGAGCAGTTCTTC; cdr3_aa: CASSSTGLAGGPNEQFF; v_call: TRBV11-2; j_call: TRBJ2-1; d_call: TRBD2; clone_size: once
cdr3_nt: TGTGCCAGCAGCTTGGGACTAGCGGGGGCCTTGAACACCGGGGAGCTGTTTTTT; cdr3_aa: CASSLGLAGALNTGELFF; v_call: TRBV11-2; j_call: TRBJ2-2; d_call: TRBD2; clone_size: -
cdr3_nt: TGTGCCAGTAGTATGGGGCTAGCGGGAGGCAATGAGCAGTTCTTC; cdr3_aa: CASSMGLAGGNEQFF; v_call: TRBV19; j_call: TRBJ2-1; d_call: TRBD2; clone_size: -
cdr3_nt: TGTGCCAGCAGGGACCTAGAGGGGGATAGTGAAAAACTGTTTTTT; cdr3_aa: CASRDLEGDSEKLFF; v_call: TRBV27; j_call: TRBJ1-4; d_call: -; clone_size: -
cdr3_nt: TGTGCCAGCAGCCAGTATGGACAGGGGAGGATGAACACTGAAGCTTTCTTT; cdr3_aa: CASSQYGQGRMNTEAFF; v_call: TRBV4-2; j_call: TRBJ1-1; d_call: TRBD1; clone_size: few
cdr3_nt: TGTGCCAGCAGCTTACTACAGGTAGCACCTAGAGACGAGCAGTACTTC; cdr3_aa: CASSLLQVAPRDEQYF; v_call: TRBV7-6; j_call: TRBJ2-7; d_call: -; clone_size: few
cdr3_nt: TGTGCCAGCAGCACTACAGGGGACGCTGAAGCTTTCTTT; cdr3_aa: CASSTTGDAEAFF; v_call: TRBV7-9; j_call: TRBJ1-1; d_call: TRBD1; clone_size: -
cdr3_nt: TGTGCCAGCAGTCCTCGACAGGGCCTGAACACTGAAGCTTTCTTT; cdr3_aa: CASSPRQGLNTEAFF; v_call: TRBV27; j_call: TRBJ1-1; d_call: TRBD1; clone_size: -
cdr3_nt: TGTGCCAGCAGCTTACAGGGGTTGAGGGACAATGAGCAGTTCTTC; cdr3_aa: CASSLQGLRDNEQFF; v_call: TRBV7-3; j_call: TRBJ2-1; d_call: -; clone_size: -
cdr3_nt: TGTGCCATCAGTGAGTTTATGACAGGGTCTGGCTACACCTTC; cdr3_aa: CAISEFMTGSGYTF; v_call: TRBV10-3; j_call: TRBJ1-2; d_call: TRBD1; clone_size: -
cdr3_nt: TGCGCCAGCAGGAGGGACAGAACGTATGGCTACACCTTC; cdr3_aa: CASRRDRTYGYTF; v_call: TRBV5-1; j_call: TRBJ1-2; d_call: TRBD1; clone_size: -
cdr3_nt: TGTGCCAGCAGTGGAGCCTCGGGGGGGGCGCGAGGTGGCTACACCTTC; cdr3_aa: CASSGASGGARGGYTF; v_call: TRBV2; j_call: TRBJ1-2; d_call: -; clone_size: -
cdr3_nt: TGTGCCAGTGGTACACCCCAAGAGACCCAGTACTTC; cdr3_aa: CASGTPQETQYF; v_call: TRBV28; j_call: TRBJ2-5; d_call: -; clone_size: -
cdr3_nt: TGTGCCAGCAGGAAAAATCAGGGGGCAGGGCGCGATCAGCCCCAGCATTTT; cdr3_aa: CASRKNQGAGRDQPQHF; v_call: TRBV27; j_call: TRBJ1-5; d_call: TRBD1; clone_size: -